The source of this T cell receptor (beta chain) is a study of blood T cells in healthy people across ages. Study observations and caveats: The diversity estimates, figures obtained from one million T cells, were considered underestimates.

This clonotype has a handful of counts. Its cognate antigen is unknown. Looked up from germline, CDR1 is LGHNA and CDR2 is YSLEER. Losses at the gene ends were 0 bases for V and 2 bases for J; bases not matched to a gene: 9. CDR3 length equals 18 residues. A second about 7 to 12 cycle PCR used barcoded and J-beta primers. Every molecule of cDNA carried a tag from a template-switch adaptor with 12 random nucleotides. MiXCR was run by TCRdb on the 5' RACE reads, yielding one entry per CDR3 protein. In the table there are about 1.5 million distinct CDR3 sequences, approximately 42% of which are singletons. All donors came from Russia, were Caucasian and healthy, and spanned ages roughly 6 to 95.

The receptor was derived from a woman between 18 and 29 years old in good health. J is TRBJ2-7 and V is TRBV4-3; 11 nucleotides align to TRBD2. Sequenced: blood. CDR3 nucleotide sequence: TGCGCCAGCAGCCAAGATCTGGGCCCACTAGCGGGGGCCTACGAGCAGTACTTC. It specifies CASSQDLGPLAGAYEQYF.